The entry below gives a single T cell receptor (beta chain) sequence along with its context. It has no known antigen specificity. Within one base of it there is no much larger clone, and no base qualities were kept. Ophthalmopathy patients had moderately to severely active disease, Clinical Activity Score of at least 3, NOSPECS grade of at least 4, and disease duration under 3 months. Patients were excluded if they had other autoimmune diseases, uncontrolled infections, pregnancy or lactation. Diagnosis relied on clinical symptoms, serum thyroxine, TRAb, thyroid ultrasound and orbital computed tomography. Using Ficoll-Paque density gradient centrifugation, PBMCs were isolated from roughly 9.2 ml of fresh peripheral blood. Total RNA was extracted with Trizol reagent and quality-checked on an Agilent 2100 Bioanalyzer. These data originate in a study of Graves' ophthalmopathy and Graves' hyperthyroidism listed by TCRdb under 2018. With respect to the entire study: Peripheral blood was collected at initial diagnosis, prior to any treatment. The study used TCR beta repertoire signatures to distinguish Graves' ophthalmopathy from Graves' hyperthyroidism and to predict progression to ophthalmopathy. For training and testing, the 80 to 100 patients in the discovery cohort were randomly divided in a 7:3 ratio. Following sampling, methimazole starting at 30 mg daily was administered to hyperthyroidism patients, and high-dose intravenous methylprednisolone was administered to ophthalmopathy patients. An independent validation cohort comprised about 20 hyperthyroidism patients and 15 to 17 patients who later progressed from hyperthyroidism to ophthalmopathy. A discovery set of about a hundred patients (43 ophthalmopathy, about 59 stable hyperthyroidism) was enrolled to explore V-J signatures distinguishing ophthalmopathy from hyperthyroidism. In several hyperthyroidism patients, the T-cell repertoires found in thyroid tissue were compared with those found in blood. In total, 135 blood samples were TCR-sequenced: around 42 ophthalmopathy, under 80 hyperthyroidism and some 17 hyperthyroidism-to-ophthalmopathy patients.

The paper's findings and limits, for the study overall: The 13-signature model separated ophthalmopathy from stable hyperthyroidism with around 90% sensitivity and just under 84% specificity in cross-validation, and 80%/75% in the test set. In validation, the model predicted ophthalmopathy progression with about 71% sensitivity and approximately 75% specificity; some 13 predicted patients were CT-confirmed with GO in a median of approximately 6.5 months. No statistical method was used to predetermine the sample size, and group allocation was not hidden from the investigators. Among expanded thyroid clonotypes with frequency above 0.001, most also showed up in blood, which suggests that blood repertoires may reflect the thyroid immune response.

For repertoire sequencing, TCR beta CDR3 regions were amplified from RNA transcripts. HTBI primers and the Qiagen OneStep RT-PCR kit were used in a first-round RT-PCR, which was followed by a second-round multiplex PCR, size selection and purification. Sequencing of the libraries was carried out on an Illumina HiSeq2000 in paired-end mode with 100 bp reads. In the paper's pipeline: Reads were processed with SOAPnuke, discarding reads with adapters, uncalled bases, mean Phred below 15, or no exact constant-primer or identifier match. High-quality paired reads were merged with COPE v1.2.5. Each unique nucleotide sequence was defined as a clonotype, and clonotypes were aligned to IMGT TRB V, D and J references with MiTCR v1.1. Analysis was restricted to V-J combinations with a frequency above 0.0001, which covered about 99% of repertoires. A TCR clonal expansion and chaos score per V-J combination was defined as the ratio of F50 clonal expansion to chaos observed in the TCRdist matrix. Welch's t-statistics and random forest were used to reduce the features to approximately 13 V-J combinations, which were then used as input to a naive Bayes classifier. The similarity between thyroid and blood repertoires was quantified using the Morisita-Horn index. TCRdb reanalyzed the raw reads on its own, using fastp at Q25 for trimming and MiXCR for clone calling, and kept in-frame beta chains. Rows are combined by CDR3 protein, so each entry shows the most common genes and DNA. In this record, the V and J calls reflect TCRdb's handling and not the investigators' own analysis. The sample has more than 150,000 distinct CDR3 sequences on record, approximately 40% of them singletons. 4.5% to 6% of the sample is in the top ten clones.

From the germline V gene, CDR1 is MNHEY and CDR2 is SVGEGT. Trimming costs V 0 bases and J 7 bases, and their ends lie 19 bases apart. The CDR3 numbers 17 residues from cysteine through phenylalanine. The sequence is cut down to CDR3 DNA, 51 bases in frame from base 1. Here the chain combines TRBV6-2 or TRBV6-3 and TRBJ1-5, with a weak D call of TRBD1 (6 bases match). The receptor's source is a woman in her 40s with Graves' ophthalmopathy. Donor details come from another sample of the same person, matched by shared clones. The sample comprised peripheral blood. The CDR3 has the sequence CASSYSSFGQTTQPQHF. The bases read TGTGCCAGCAGTTACTCCTCTTTTGGACAGACTACACAGCCCCAGCATTTT.